A single sample is the source of the 10 T cell receptor beta chains below, sequenced in a study of T cell clusters in autoimmune cytopenias. One tube held mixed TRB-A and TRB-B primer pools for touch-down PCR. TCRdb reprocessed the multiplex PCR reads; each CDR3 protein has one entry and no DNA is given. The sample holds approximately 12,000 distinct CDR3 sequences. TRB was amplified from about 250 ng of peripheral blood genomic DNA per sample. This sample also appeared in a second study, on T cell repertoires in aging, cancer and after chemotherapy.

Specimen: peripheral blood. The receptor source for this set is a human donor in good health.

According to its frequency, this clonotype is medium-sized. The chain couples TRBV5-5 to TRBJ1-2. CDR3 size: 14 residues. Germline CDR1 SGHKS, CDR2 YYEKEE (reference sequence). The chain's CDR3 is CASSSGGEFGGYTF.

The chain carries TRBV7-9 and TRBJ2-7; the D call of TRBD1 rests on TCRdb alone, since no DNA is present to check it. Germline V gives CDR1 SEHNR, CDR2 FQNEAQ (reference sequence). The CDR3 totals 14 residues. The CDR3 sequence is CASSRGAGSYEQYF.

Its frequency marks this clonotype as medium-sized. This chain's CDR3 is CASSEARVGYTF. This chain joins TRBV6-1 and TRBJ1-2. The CDR3 has 12 residues. Germline assignment: CDR1 MNHNS and CDR2 SASEGT.

J is TRBJ1-3 and V is TRBV12-3 or TRBV12-4. The CDR3 consists of 16 residues. The CDR3 reads CASSPRERSSGNTIYF.

The rearrangement links TRBV28 to TRBJ1-2; TCRdb designates TRBD1, a call that cannot be tested without DNA. The CDR3 spans 14 residues. Germline V lookup: CDR1 MDHEN, CDR2 SYDVKM. CDR3: CASSKGGGGKGYTF.

This clonotype is identified as medium-sized from frequency. The V gene is TRBV7-2, the J gene TRBJ1-1; the TCRdb call, TRBD1, lacks DNA for checking. This CDR3 spans 12 amino acids. Germline V gene data show CDR1 as SGHTA and CDR2 as FQGNSA. The chain's CDR3 is CAGGQGLTEAFF.

The CDR3 here is CASRRRQRGPRETQYF. The V call is TRBV7-2, the J call TRBJ2-5; TCRdb lists TRBD1, though no DNA is available to test this call. Germline V gene sequence: CDR1 SGHTA, CDR2 FQGNSA. The CDR3 spans 16 residues. Full variable domain (missing parts from reference TRBV7-2 and TRBJ2-5): GAGVSQSPSNKVTEKGKDVELRCDPISGHTALYWYRQSLGQGLEFLIYFQGNSAPDKSGLPSDRFSAERTGGSVSTLTIQRTQQEDSAVYLCASRRRQRGPRETQYFGPGTRLLVL.

The chain combines TRBV19 with TRBJ1-5. The CDR3 extends over 14 amino acids. The germline V gene encodes CDR1 LNHDA and CDR2 SQIVND (reference sequence). CDR3 sequence reads: CASRLDRSNQPQHF.

V gene TRBV18 combines with J gene TRBJ1-3. The germline CDR1 and CDR2 sequences are KGHSH and LQKENI. The CDR3 totals 12 residues. The chain's CDR3 is CASSPAGNTIYF.

The V call is TRBV7-3, the J call TRBJ2-5. The CDR3 has 13 residues. Per germline, CDR1 SGHTA and CDR2 FQGTGA. CDR3: CASSLSLSETQYF.